The present T cell receptor (beta chain) was sequenced within a study of T cell responses to AZD1222 COVID-19 vaccine. Broader study findings: Reports indicate that nearly half of spike-specific TCRs are directed at unmutated variant regions. Spike was spanned by vaccine-associated CD4 TCRs, which were dominant at 160-218 and 743-854. The sample set comprised mostly white British donors with more females, and clonal diversity was possibly underestimated.

On this clone: Its antigen is undetermined.

After removal of 3 bases from V and 7 bases from J, the junction contained 11 bases not matched to a gene. CDR3 length equals 15 residues. Germline CDR1 and CDR2: DFQATT and SNEGSKA (reference sequence). Data came from immunoSEQ multiplex PCR; TCRdb stores just in-frame clones and leaves some out. The table shows about 180,000 clones, with roughly 94% occurring only once. The input for sequencing was peripheral blood, taken 28 days after the second AZD1222 dose. The genes are TRBV20-1 and TRBJ1-4; 7 bases fit TRBD1. This receptor was obtained from an adult who received the AZD1222 COVID-19 vaccine. The CDR3 reads CSASDGRQGGEKLFF. CDR3 DNA: TGCAGTGCTAGTGATGGGAGACAGGGCGGTGAAAAACTGTTTTTT.